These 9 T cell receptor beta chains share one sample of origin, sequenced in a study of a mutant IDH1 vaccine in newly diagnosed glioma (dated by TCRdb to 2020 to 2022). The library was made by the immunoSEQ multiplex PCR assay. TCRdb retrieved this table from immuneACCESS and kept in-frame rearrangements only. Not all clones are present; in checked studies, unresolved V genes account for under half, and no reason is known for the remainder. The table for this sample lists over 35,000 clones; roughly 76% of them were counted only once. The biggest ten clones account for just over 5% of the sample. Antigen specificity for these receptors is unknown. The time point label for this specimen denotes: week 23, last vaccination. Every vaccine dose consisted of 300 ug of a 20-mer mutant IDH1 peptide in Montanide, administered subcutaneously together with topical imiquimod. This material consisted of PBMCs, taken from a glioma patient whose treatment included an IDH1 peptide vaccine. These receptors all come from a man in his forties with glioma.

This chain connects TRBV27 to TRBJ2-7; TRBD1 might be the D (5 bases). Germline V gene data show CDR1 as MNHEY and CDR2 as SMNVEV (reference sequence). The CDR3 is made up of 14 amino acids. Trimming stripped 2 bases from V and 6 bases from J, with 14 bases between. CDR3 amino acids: CASSLLQGSREQYF. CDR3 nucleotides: TGTGCCAGCAGTTTACTCCAGGGATCCCGCGAGCAGTACTTC.

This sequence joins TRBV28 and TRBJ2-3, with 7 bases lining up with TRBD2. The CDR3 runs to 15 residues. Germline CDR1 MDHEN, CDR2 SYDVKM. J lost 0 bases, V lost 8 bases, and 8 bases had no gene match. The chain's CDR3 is CASRQLAISTDTQYF. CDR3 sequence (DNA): TGTGCCAGCCGACAACTAGCGATTAGCACAGATACGCAGTATTTT. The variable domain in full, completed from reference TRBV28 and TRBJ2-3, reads DVKVTQSSRYLVKRTGEKVFLECVQDMDHENMFWYRQDPGLGLRLIYFSYDVKMKEKGDIPEGYSVSREKKERFSLILESASTNQTSMYLCASRQLAISTDTQYFGPGTRLTVL.

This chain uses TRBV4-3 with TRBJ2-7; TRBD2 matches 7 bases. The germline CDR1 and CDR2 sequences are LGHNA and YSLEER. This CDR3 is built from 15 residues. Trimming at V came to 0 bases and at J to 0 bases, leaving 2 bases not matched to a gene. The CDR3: CASSQDGGGSYEQYF. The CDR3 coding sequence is TGCGCCAGCAGCCAAGATGGGGGGGGCTCCTACGAGCAGTACTTC.

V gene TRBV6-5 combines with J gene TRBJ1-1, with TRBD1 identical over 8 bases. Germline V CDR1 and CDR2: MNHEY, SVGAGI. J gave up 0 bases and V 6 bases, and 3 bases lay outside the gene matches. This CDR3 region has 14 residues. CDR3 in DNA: TGTGCCAGCAGAAGACAGGGGATGAACACTGAAGCTTTCTTT. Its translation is CASRRQGMNTEAFF.

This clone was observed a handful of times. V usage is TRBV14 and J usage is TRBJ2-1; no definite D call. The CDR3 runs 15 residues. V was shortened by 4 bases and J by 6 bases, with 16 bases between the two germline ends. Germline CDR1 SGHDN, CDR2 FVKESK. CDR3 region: CASSRQVGLGNEQFF. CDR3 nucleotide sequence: TGTGCCAGCAGCCGACAAGTGGGCCTTGGCAATGAGCAGTTCTTC.

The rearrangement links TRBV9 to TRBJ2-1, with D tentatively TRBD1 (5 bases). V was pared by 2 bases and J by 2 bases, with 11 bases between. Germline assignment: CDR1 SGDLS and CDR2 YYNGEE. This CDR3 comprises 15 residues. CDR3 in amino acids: CASSVHDSPYNEQFF. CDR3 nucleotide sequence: TGTGCCAGCAGCGTTCACGACAGCCCCTACAATGAGCAGTTCTTC.

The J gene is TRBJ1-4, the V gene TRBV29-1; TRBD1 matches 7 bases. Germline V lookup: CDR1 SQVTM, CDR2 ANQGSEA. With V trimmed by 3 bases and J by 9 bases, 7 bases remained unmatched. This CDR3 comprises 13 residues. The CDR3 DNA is TGCAGCGTTGATCTGACAGGGAGTCAAAAACTGTTTTTT. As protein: CSVDLTGSQKLFF.

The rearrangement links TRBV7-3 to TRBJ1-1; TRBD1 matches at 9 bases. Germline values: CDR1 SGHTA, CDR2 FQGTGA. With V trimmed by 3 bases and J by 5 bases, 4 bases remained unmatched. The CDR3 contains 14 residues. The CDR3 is CASSLTGGRTEAFF. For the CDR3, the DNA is TGTGCCAGCAGCTTGACAGGGGGAAGAACTGAAGCTTTCTTT.

Here the CDR3 DNA reads TGCGCCAGCAGTCGCGACAGACTTCGCTACGAGCAGTACTTC. Translated: CASSRDRLRYEQYF. The chain combines TRBV4-3 with TRBJ2-7, with a tentative D call TRBD1 (5 bases). This CDR3 region has 14 residues. Trimming removed 6 bases at V and 3 bases at J, with 15 bases between. Germline CDR1 is LGHNA and CDR2 is YSLEER.